The rows below give T cell receptor beta chains drawn from one sample of a study of T-cell memory formation after mild COVID-19. TCRdb passed the 5' RACE reads through MiXCR, listing each CDR3 protein once. The profile shows approximately 210,000 distinct CDR3 sequences, around 27% of them singletons. Sequencing input: PBMCs or a T cell subset sorted from them (not recorded which). These receptors came from an adult woman who had mild COVID-19 (a few samples of this study predate the infection). Cell type and time point are not known. The CDR3 runs from the conserved cysteine through the conserved F or W. A D gene is named only where the DNA matches it firmly. Some rows have no size entry. The others give once, few or many, or a class for an expanded clone.

v_gene,j_gene,abundance,d_gene,CDR3aa,CDR3nt
TRBV19,TRBJ1-5,.,.,CASSRVSNQPQHF,TGTGCCAGTAGTCGGGTATCGAATCAGCCCCAGCATTTT
TRBV4-3,TRBJ2-2,.,TRBD2,CASSLELAGNTGELFF,TGCGCCAGCAGCCTGGAGTTAGCGGGGAACACCGGGGAGCTGTTTTTT
TRBV4-1,TRBJ2-2,.,.,CASSQEGALNTGELFF,TGCGCCAGCAGCCAAGAGGGGGCCCTGAACACCGGGGAGCTGTTTTTT
TRBV7-2,TRBJ2-3,.,TRBD2,CASTGGATRTDTQYF,TGTGCCAGCACCGGGGGGGCTACAAGAACAGATACGCAGTATTTT
TRBV9,TRBJ2-6,.,.,CASSVVSSGANVLTF,TGTGCCAGCAGCGTAGTTAGCTCTGGGGCCAACGTCCTGACTTTC
TRBV5-1,TRBJ2-1,.,.,CASSLGAQLVEQFF,TGCGCCAGCAGCTTGGGAGCGCAGCTGGTTGAGCAGTTCTTC
TRBV12-3/TRBV12-4,TRBJ1-3,.,.,CATGPVRSGNTIYF,TGTGCCACCGGTCCCGTCCGCTCTGGAAACACCATATATTTT
TRBV10-3,TRBJ2-3,.,TRBD2,CAIRASGSGDTQYF,TGTGCCATCAGGGCTAGCGGGAGTGGTGATACGCAGTATTTT
TRBV5-6,TRBJ2-7,.,.,CASSSQSYEQYF,TGTGCCAGCAGCTCTCAGTCCTACGAGCAGTACTTC
TRBV6-6,TRBJ2-1,few,.,CASSPQGGGNEQFF,TGTGCCAGCAGTCCTCAGGGAGGGGGCAATGAGCAGTTCTTC
TRBV12-3/TRBV12-4,TRBJ1-2,few,.,CASSLVTAANYGYTF,TGTGCCAGCAGTTTGGTGACAGCAGCTAACTATGGCTACACCTTC
TRBV12-3/TRBV12-4,TRBJ2-1,.,.,CASSLELGYEQFF,TGTGCCAGCAGTTTAGAGCTAGGCTATGAGCAGTTCTTC
TRBV7-9,TRBJ1-6,few,.,CASSPENSPLHF,TGTGCCAGCAGCCCGGAGAATTCACCCCTCCACTTT
TRBV7-9,TRBJ1-6,few,.,CASSSGTELSPLHF,TGTGCCAGCAGCTCCGGGACGGAGCTTTCACCCCTCCACTTT
TRBV7-9,TRBJ2-2,few,.,CASSLLRDVNTGELFF,TGTGCCAGCAGCTTGCTCCGGGACGTGAACACCGGGGAGCTGTTTTTT
TRBV7-2,TRBJ2-4,.,.,CASSPEGQGNIQYF,TGTGCCAGCAGCCCCGAGGGGCAAGGCAACATTCAGTACTTC
TRBV4-3,TRBJ2-1,.,TRBD2,CASSQESGRAFEQFF,TGCGCCAGCAGCCAAGAAAGCGGGAGGGCTTTCGAGCAGTTCTTC
TRBV20-1,TRBJ2-3,few,TRBD2,CSASGTSGKADTQYF,TGCAGTGCTAGTGGGACTAGCGGGAAGGCAGATACGCAGTATTTT
TRBV7-6,TRBJ1-1,few,TRBD1,CASSPKTGGYTEAFF,TGTGCCAGCAGCCCTAAGACAGGGGGTTACACTGAAGCTTTCTTT
TRBV6-5,TRBJ2-1,few,.,CASRFGISQTGHEQFF,TGTGCCAGCAGGTTTGGAATCTCGCAGACGGGGCATGAGCAGTTCTTC
TRBV7-9,TRBJ2-3,few,.,CASSHTRGGIGTDTQYF,TGTGCCAGCAGCCACACTAGAGGTGGGATTGGCACAGATACGCAGTATTTT
TRBV19,TRBJ1-6,.,.,CASSMNSASSPLHF,TGTGCCAGTAGTATGAATTCTGCTAGTTCACCCCTCCACTTT
TRBV5-1,TRBJ2-3,.,TRBD1,CASSLDRGFSTDTQYF,TGCGCCAGCAGCTTGGACAGGGGATTCAGCACAGATACGCAGTATTTT
TRBV18,TRBJ2-7,few,.,CASSPQPGSSYEQYF,TGTGCCAGCTCACCTCAACCAGGGAGCTCCTACGAGCAGTACTTC
TRBV7-9,TRBJ1-2,once,.,CASSLHRLVGAGGGYTF,TGTGCCAGCAGCCTCCACCGGTTAGTCGGGGCTGGCGGTGGCTACACCTTC
TRBV7-3,TRBJ2-1,.,.,CASSLIPRDLLYNEQFF,TGTGCCAGCAGCTTAATTCCTAGAGACCTTCTCTACAATGAGCAGTTCTTC
TRBV18,TRBJ2-1,.,TRBD2,CASSPPSGRSSNEQFF,TGTGCCAGCTCACCACCCAGCGGGAGGTCGTCGAATGAGCAGTTCTTC
TRBV7-3,TRBJ2-4,few,TRBD1,CASSSGQGASKNIQYF,TGTGCCAGCAGCTCCGGGCAGGGGGCGAGCAAAAACATTCAGTACTTC
TRBV4-2,TRBJ2-1,few,.,CASSQARVGNEQFF,TGTGCCAGCAGCCAGGCTAGGGTCGGTAATGAGCAGTTCTTC
TRBV6-2/TRBV6-3,TRBJ2-7,few,.,CASSYDQNEQYF,TGTGCCAGCAGTTACGATCAGAACGAGCAGTACTTC
TRBV15,TRBJ1-2,.,.,CATSSYTQGYGYTF,TGTGCCACCAGCAGCTATACCCAGGGGTATGGCTACACCTTC
TRBV9,TRBJ2-5,.,.,CASSVGRYGETQYF,TGTGCCAGCAGCGTAGGACGCTATGGGGAGACCCAGTACTTC
TRBV7-9,TRBJ2-7,few,.,CASSLGGTGPAYEQYF,TGTGCCAGCAGCTTAGGAGGTACGGGGCCTGCCTACGAGCAGTACTTC
TRBV5-1,TRBJ2-3,.,TRBD1,CASSLEGQGRLVFTDTQYF,TGCGCCAGCAGCTTGGAGGGACAGGGCCGTTTAGTGTTCACAGATACGCAGTATTTT
TRBV27,TRBJ2-1,.,.,CASSLDQNEQFF,TGTGCCAGCAGCCTCGACCAGAATGAGCAGTTCTTC
TRBV4-2,TRBJ2-1,few,.,CASSSSGNEQFF,TGTGCCAGCAGCTCCAGCGGCAATGAGCAGTTCTTC
TRBV12-3/TRBV12-4,TRBJ1-5,.,.,CASSEMIGARQPQHF,TGTGCCAGCAGTGAGATGATAGGGGCCCGGCAGCCCCAGCATTTT
TRBV9,TRBJ2-1,.,.,CASSVASGPLNEQFF,TGTGCCAGCAGCGTAGCATCGGGTCCGCTCAATGAGCAGTTCTTC
TRBV4-2,TRBJ1-2,.,.,CASSQDGGGYGYTF,TGTGCCAGCAGCCAAGATGGGGGTGGCTACGGCTACACCTTC
TRBV29-1,TRBJ2-5,few,TRBD2,CSVGGGLETQYF,TGCAGCGTTGGCGGGGGGCTGGAGACCCAGTACTTC
TRBV15,TRBJ2-3,many,TRBD2,CATTAGGLGTQYF,TGTGCCACCACGGCGGGGGGGCTGGGTACGCAGTATTTT
TRBV4-3,TRBJ2-2,.,.,CASSQERSNTGELFF,TGCGCCAGCAGCCAAGAAAGGTCCAACACCGGGGAGCTGTTTTTT
TRBV13,TRBJ2-3,.,.,CASSPSGGTSTDTQYF,TGTGCCAGCAGCCCTAGTGGGGGGACTAGCACAGATACGCAGTATTTT
TRBV28,TRBJ2-7,.,TRBD1,CASGQGFYEQYF,TGTGCCAGTGGACAGGGTTTCTACGAGCAGTACTTC
TRBV19,TRBJ2-2,few,.,CASSIGGIGAGELFF,TGTGCCAGTAGTATCGGGGGAATTGGCGCCGGGGAGCTGTTTTTT